The entry that follows covers one T cell receptor beta chain sequence. The antigen remains undetermined. Its ends do not fully match the called genes, so a read error is possible. Three nested ARM-PCR rounds with V-beta and C-beta primers built TCRB libraries. No unique molecular identifiers were described for these TCRB libraries. MiXCR was run by TCRdb on the multiplex PCR reads, yielding one entry per CDR3 protein. Of about 15,000 distinct CDR3 sequences in the sample, over 60% are singletons; the top ten hold approximately 38%. This record comes from a study of tumor-infiltrating lymphocytes in glioblastoma multiforme. Findings and limits, study-wide: T cells were not sorted into functional subsets. The TCR and somatic mutation analysis included just one glioblastoma patient. RNA-based TCR sequencing may distort clone frequencies, since cells carry unequal TCR transcript numbers.

The CDR3 spans 15 residues. Germline loops: CDR1 MNHNS, CDR2 SASEGT. The chain uses TRBV6-1 and TRBJ2-5, with D hard to call. The receptor comes from a male donor with glioblastoma. Sequenced: brain tumor tissue. This chain's CDR3 is CACSALRASQETQYF. The CDR3 DNA reads TGTGCCTGCAGTGCCCTTAGGGCGAGCCAAGAGACACAGTACTTC.